A selection of T cell receptor beta chains follows, all from one sample in a study of T cell responses to AZD1222 COVID-19 vaccine. Profiling relied on immunoSEQ multiplex PCR, and the TCRdb table lists in-frame clones only, not all of them. The sample shows tens of thousands of clones, 89% of them seen only once. This sample comprised peripheral blood, obtained 28 days after the second AZD1222 dose. The receptors were gathered from an adult who received the AZD1222 COVID-19 vaccine. The CDR3 runs from the conserved cysteine through the conserved F or W. The order of the fields is CDR3 protein, CDR3 DNA, V gene, clone size, CDR3 length, J gene, D gene. A D gene is named only where the DNA matches it firmly. Only some rows state a clone size, as once, few, many or a class for expanded clones.

CDR3aa: CASSLRGGGETQYF; CDR3nt: TGTGCCAGCAGTCTACGAGGGGGCGGAGAGACCCAGTACTTC; v_gene: TRBV28; abundance: .; len: 14; j_gene: TRBJ2-5; d_gene: TRBD1
CDR3aa: CASISGQSYEQYF; CDR3nt: TGTGCCAGCATTTCGGGACAGAGCTACGAGCAGTACTTC; v_gene: TRBV6-6; abundance: .; len: 13; j_gene: TRBJ2-7; d_gene: TRBD1
CDR3aa: CATHTTGHSPLHF; CDR3nt: TGTGCCACCCATACGACGGGTCATTCACCCCTCCACTTT; v_gene: TRBV28; abundance: .; len: 13; j_gene: TRBJ1-6; d_gene: .
CDR3aa: CASRLAGGPTDTQYF; CDR3nt: TGTGCCAGTAGACTAGCGGGAGGGCCGACAGATACGCAGTATTTT; v_gene: TRBV19; abundance: .; len: 15; j_gene: TRBJ2-3; d_gene: TRBD2
CDR3aa: CASRLINSPLHF; CDR3nt: TGTGCCAGCCGACTGATTAATTCACCCCTCCACTTT; v_gene: TRBV12-3/TRBV12-4; abundance: .; len: 12; j_gene: TRBJ1-6; d_gene: .
CDR3aa: CASSRQGGGQPQHF; CDR3nt: TGTGCCAGCAGTAGGCAGGGAGGCGGCCAGCCCCAGCATTTT; v_gene: TRBV6-5; abundance: .; len: 14; j_gene: TRBJ1-5; d_gene: .
CDR3aa: CASSTDRGYGYTF; CDR3nt: TGTGCCAGCAGCACGGACAGGGGCTATGGCTACACCTTC; v_gene: TRBV6-6; abundance: .; len: 13; j_gene: TRBJ1-2; d_gene: TRBD1
CDR3aa: CASSVLAGGYNEQFF; CDR3nt: TGCGCCAGCAGCGTACTAGCGGGAGGATACAATGAGCAGTTCTTC; v_gene: TRBV5-1; abundance: .; len: 15; j_gene: TRBJ2-1; d_gene: TRBD2
CDR3aa: CARAGTGNYGYTF; CDR3nt: TGTGCCAGAGCCGGGACAGGGAACTATGGCTACACCTTC; v_gene: TRBV2; abundance: once; len: 13; j_gene: TRBJ1-2; d_gene: TRBD1
CDR3aa: CSVRGMNTEAFF; CDR3nt: TGCAGCGTTCGGGGGATGAACACTGAAGCTTTCTTT; v_gene: TRBV29-1; abundance: once; len: 12; j_gene: TRBJ1-1; d_gene: .
CDR3aa: CASSLQGRSYGQYF; CDR3nt: TGTGCCAGCAGCTTACAAGGAAGGTCCTACGGGCAGTACTTC; v_gene: TRBV5-6; abundance: .; len: 14; j_gene: TRBJ2-7; d_gene: .
CDR3aa: CASREPPTNEKLFF; CDR3nt: TGTGCCAGCAGAGAACCGCCAACTAATGAAAAACTGTTTTTT; v_gene: TRBV6-6; abundance: .; len: 14; j_gene: TRBJ1-4; d_gene: .
CDR3aa: CASSQGPGTSNEQFF; CDR3nt: TGCGCCAGCAGCCAAGGCCCCGGGACTAGCAATGAGCAGTTCTTC; v_gene: TRBV4-1; abundance: .; len: 15; j_gene: TRBJ2-1; d_gene: TRBD2
CDR3aa: CASSLGQGGADTQYF; CDR3nt: TGCGCCAGCAGCCTCGGACAGGGGGGCGCAGATACGCAGTATTTT; v_gene: TRBV5-1; abundance: .; len: 15; j_gene: TRBJ2-3; d_gene: TRBD1
CDR3aa: CASSLGGVGNGNTEAFF; CDR3nt: TGTGCCAGCAGCTTAGGTGGGGTAGGGAATGGGAACACTGAAGCTTTCTTT; v_gene: TRBV11-3; abundance: .; len: 17; j_gene: TRBJ1-1; d_gene: .
CDR3aa: CASSLLTDNYGYTF; CDR3nt: TGTGCCAGCAGTTTACTGACAGATAACTATGGCTACACCTTC; v_gene: TRBV28; abundance: .; len: 14; j_gene: TRBJ1-2; d_gene: .
CDR3aa: CASSLMSASGGIEQFF; CDR3nt: TGTGCCAGCAGCTTAATGTCGGCTAGCGGGGGCATTGAGCAGTTCTTC; v_gene: TRBV7-3; abundance: .; len: 16; j_gene: TRBJ2-1; d_gene: TRBD2
CDR3aa: CASSLTMMSTEAFF; CDR3nt: TGTGCCAGCAGCCTCACAATGATGAGCACTGAAGCTTTCTTT; v_gene: TRBV6-5; abundance: .; len: 14; j_gene: TRBJ1-1; d_gene: .
CDR3aa: CASSRTDGGGYTF; CDR3nt: TGCGCCAGCAGCCGTACTGATGGCGGCGGCTACACCTTC; v_gene: TRBV5-1; abundance: .; len: 13; j_gene: TRBJ1-2; d_gene: .
CDR3aa: CASSPLPIYNEQFF; CDR3nt: TGTGCCAGCTCACCACTACCGATCTACAATGAGCAGTTCTTC; v_gene: TRBV18; abundance: .; len: 14; j_gene: TRBJ2-1; d_gene: .
CDR3aa: CASSQDHGQPGSPLHF; CDR3nt: TGCGCCAGCAGCCAAGATCACGGGCAGCCTGGTTCACCCCTCCACTTT; v_gene: TRBV4-3; abundance: .; len: 16; j_gene: TRBJ1-6; d_gene: .
CDR3aa: CASSLWGTGGHQPQHF; CDR3nt: TGTGCCAGCAGTCTATGGGGGACAGGGGGCCATCAGCCCCAGCATTTT; v_gene: TRBV27; abundance: .; len: 16; j_gene: TRBJ1-5; d_gene: TRBD1
CDR3aa: CASSVALEGSYEQYF; CDR3nt: TGTGCCAGCAGTGTAGCCCTCGAGGGTTCCTACGAGCAGTACTTC; v_gene: TRBV6-1; abundance: .; len: 15; j_gene: TRBJ2-7; d_gene: .
CDR3aa: CASRDRALNTEAFF; CDR3nt: TGCGCCAGCAGGGACAGGGCCCTGAACACTGAAGCTTTCTTT; v_gene: TRBV10-2; abundance: .; len: 14; j_gene: TRBJ1-1; d_gene: TRBD1
CDR3aa: CASSLSRWPDTQYF; CDR3nt: TGCGCCAGCAGCCTCTCTAGGTGGCCAGATACGCAGTATTTT; v_gene: TRBV5-1; abundance: .; len: 14; j_gene: TRBJ2-3; d_gene: .
CDR3aa: CASSRGTPTGELFF; CDR3nt: TGTGCCAGCAGTCGAGGGACTCCCACCGGGGAGCTGTTTTTT; v_gene: TRBV27; abundance: .; len: 14; j_gene: TRBJ2-2; d_gene: .
CDR3aa: CASGRTHTQETQYF; CDR3nt: TGTGCCAGCGGCCGGACACACACCCAAGAGACCCAGTACTTC; v_gene: TRBV5-8; abundance: .; len: 14; j_gene: TRBJ2-5; d_gene: .
CDR3aa: CAWSATSGGTYEQYF; CDR3nt: TGTGCCTGGAGTGCGACTAGCGGGGGGACCTACGAGCAGTACTTC; v_gene: TRBV30; abundance: .; len: 15; j_gene: TRBJ2-7; d_gene: TRBD2
CDR3aa: CASSLVSENTGELFF; CDR3nt: TGTGCCAGCAGCTTAGTCAGTGAAAACACCGGGGAGCTGTTTTTT; v_gene: TRBV7-3; abundance: few; len: 15; j_gene: TRBJ2-2; d_gene: .
CDR3aa: CASSQSTTATNEKLFF; CDR3nt: TGTGCCAGCAGCCAAAGCACAACTGCAACTAATGAAAAACTGTTTTTT; v_gene: TRBV14; abundance: .; len: 16; j_gene: TRBJ1-4; d_gene: .
CDR3aa: CASRGETGALNQPQHF; CDR3nt: TGCGCCAGCAGGGGGGAGACAGGGGCGTTGAATCAGCCCCAGCATTTT; v_gene: TRBV10-2; abundance: .; len: 16; j_gene: TRBJ1-5; d_gene: TRBD1
CDR3aa: CASSWTGDEQFF; CDR3nt: TGTGCCAGCAGTTGGACGGGGGATGAGCAGTTCTTC; v_gene: TRBV6-5; abundance: .; len: 12; j_gene: TRBJ2-1; d_gene: .
CDR3aa: CASAGTASYEQYF; CDR3nt: TGTGCCAGTGCCGGGACAGCCTCCTACGAGCAGTACTTC; v_gene: TRBV19; abundance: .; len: 13; j_gene: TRBJ2-7; d_gene: TRBD1
CDR3aa: CASSPQRRVAGELFF; CDR3nt: TGTGCCAGCAGCCCACAGCGACGGGTCGCCGGGGAGCTGTTTTTT; v_gene: TRBV13; abundance: once; len: 15; j_gene: TRBJ2-2; d_gene: .
CDR3aa: CASSSRILGLRETQYF; CDR3nt: TGTGCCAGCAGCTCCAGGATTCTGGGACTAAGGGAGACCCAGTACTTC; v_gene: TRBV7-8; abundance: .; len: 16; j_gene: TRBJ2-5; d_gene: TRBD2
CDR3aa: CASSLDWGSEQFF; CDR3nt: TGTGCCAGCAGCTTAGATTGGGGGTCTGAGCAGTTCTTC; v_gene: TRBV11-3; abundance: .; len: 13; j_gene: TRBJ2-1; d_gene: .
CDR3aa: CASSQDGVRNQPQHF; CDR3nt: TGTGCCAGCAGCCAAGATGGAGTGCGCAATCAGCCCCAGCATTTT; v_gene: TRBV14; abundance: once; len: 15; j_gene: TRBJ1-5; d_gene: .
CDR3aa: CASSPGARGAANYGYTF; CDR3nt: TGTGCCAGCTCACCTGGGGCCAGGGGGGCAGCTAACTATGGCTACACCTTC; v_gene: TRBV18; abundance: once; len: 17; j_gene: TRBJ1-2; d_gene: TRBD1
CDR3aa: CASSELAGGRYEQYF; CDR3nt: TGTGCCAGCAGCGAACTAGCGGGGGGGCGGTACGAGCAGTACTTC; v_gene: TRBV5-6; abundance: few; len: 15; j_gene: TRBJ2-7; d_gene: TRBD2
CDR3aa: CASSESGTLRVEQYF; CDR3nt: TGTGCCAGCAGCGAATCTGGGACCCTGAGGGTCGAGCAGTACTTC; v_gene: TRBV2; abundance: .; len: 15; j_gene: TRBJ2-7; d_gene: .
CDR3aa: CASSPGTGRDEKLFF; CDR3nt: TGTGCCAGCTCACCGGGGACAGGGCGGGATGAAAAACTGTTTTTT; v_gene: TRBV18; abundance: .; len: 15; j_gene: TRBJ1-4; d_gene: TRBD1
CDR3aa: CATSTEGQGVRPQHF; CDR3nt: TGTGCCACCAGTACGGAAGGACAGGGAGTCCGGCCCCAGCATTTT; v_gene: TRBV15; abundance: .; len: 15; j_gene: TRBJ1-5; d_gene: TRBD1
CDR3aa: CASSDGLAGVPGEQYF; CDR3nt: TGTGCCAGCAGTGATGGACTAGCGGGAGTCCCGGGCGAGCAGTACTTC; v_gene: TRBV2; abundance: .; len: 16; j_gene: TRBJ2-7; d_gene: TRBD2
CDR3aa: CASSSDGTGELFF; CDR3nt: TGCGCCAGCAGCTCGGACGGAACCGGGGAGCTGTTTTTT; v_gene: TRBV5-1; abundance: .; len: 13; j_gene: TRBJ2-2; d_gene: .
CDR3aa: CASSQPGIAKNIQYF; CDR3nt: TGTGCCAGCAGCCAGCCCGGTATAGCCAAAAACATTCAGTACTTC; v_gene: TRBV11-2; abundance: .; len: 15; j_gene: TRBJ2-4; d_gene: .
CDR3aa: CASSFEVDGELFF; CDR3nt: TGTGCCAGCAGTTTTGAGGTCGACGGGGAGCTGTTTTTT; v_gene: TRBV11-3; abundance: .; len: 13; j_gene: TRBJ2-2; d_gene: .
CDR3aa: CSVGTGASTDTQYF; CDR3nt: TGCAGCGTCGGGACAGGAGCTAGCACAGATACGCAGTATTTT; v_gene: TRBV29-1; abundance: .; len: 14; j_gene: TRBJ2-3; d_gene: TRBD1
CDR3aa: CAISLQGAFSPLHF; CDR3nt: TGTGCCATCAGTCTACAGGGGGCTTTTTCACCCCTCCACTTT; v_gene: TRBV10-3; abundance: .; len: 14; j_gene: TRBJ1-6; d_gene: TRBD1
CDR3aa: CASSLRAGGSNEQFF; CDR3nt: TGCGCCAGCAGCTTGCGAGCGGGGGGCTCCAATGAGCAGTTCTTC; v_gene: TRBV5-1; abundance: .; len: 15; j_gene: TRBJ2-1; d_gene: TRBD2
CDR3aa: CASSEGTDPWEKLFF; CDR3nt: TGTGCCAGCAGCGAAGGGACGGATCCTTGGGAAAAACTGTTTTTT; v_gene: TRBV7-8; abundance: .; len: 15; j_gene: TRBJ1-4; d_gene: .
CDR3aa: CASSAQLRGAYEQYF; CDR3nt: TGTGCCAGCAGCGCTCAACTCCGGGGGGCCTACGAGCAGTACTTC; v_gene: TRBV5-6; abundance: .; len: 15; j_gene: TRBJ2-7; d_gene: TRBD2
CDR3aa: CASTLTGGRAYEQYF; CDR3nt: TGTGCCAGCACCCTAACAGGGGGCCGGGCCTACGAGCAGTACTTC; v_gene: TRBV6-5; abundance: few; len: 15; j_gene: TRBJ2-7; d_gene: TRBD1
CDR3aa: CASSIPGALSTDTQYF; CDR3nt: TGTGCCAGTAGTATTCCCGGGGCGCTTAGCACAGATACGCAGTATTTT; v_gene: TRBV19; abundance: once; len: 16; j_gene: TRBJ2-3; d_gene: .
CDR3aa: CASSPGTLQETQYF; CDR3nt: TGCGCCAGCAGCCCTGGGACATTACAAGAGACCCAGTACTTC; v_gene: TRBV5-1; abundance: .; len: 14; j_gene: TRBJ2-5; d_gene: .
CDR3aa: CSVEAAGDEQYF; CDR3nt: TGCAGCGTTGAGGCGGCGGGGGACGAGCAGTACTTC; v_gene: TRBV29-1; abundance: .; len: 12; j_gene: TRBJ2-7; d_gene: TRBD2
CDR3aa: CASSIGGAGTETQYF; CDR3nt: TGTGCCAGTAGTATAGGAGGGGCAGGGACTGAGACCCAGTACTTC; v_gene: TRBV19; abundance: .; len: 15; j_gene: TRBJ2-5; d_gene: .
CDR3aa: CASSRITGGGNEQFF; CDR3nt: TGTGCCAGCAGCAGAATCACAGGGGGCGGCAATGAGCAGTTCTTC; v_gene: TRBV5-6; abundance: .; len: 15; j_gene: TRBJ2-1; d_gene: TRBD1